The rows below give T cell receptor beta chains drawn from one sample of a study of T cell clonotyping in hematopoietic cell transplantation. The method was immunoSEQ multiplex PCR; TCRdb's version includes in-frame clones alone and lacks a portion of them. The repertoire holds more than 9,500 clones, with around 68% as singletons. The sample was peripheral blood mononuclear cells, taken 180 days after allogeneic stem cell transplant. The receptors stem from a male patient aged 55 to 69 who had an allogeneic stem cell transplant from an unrelated donor, so the T cells may come from the graft donor. Some clones in this sample may be carry-over from other donors' samples. The CDR3 runs from the conserved cysteine through the conserved F or W. The D gene is left open where the match is weak. Clone size is given for some rows only: seen once, a few or many times, or a class if the clone is expanded.

D,length,V,size,J,DNA,CDR3
NA,13,TRBV28,NA,TRBJ2-1,TGTGCCAGCAGTTCCCTTCCTCGAGTTGAGCAGTTCTTC,CASSSLPRVEQFF
NA,15,TRBV5-1,NA,TRBJ2-6,TGCGCCAGCAGCGGGCAGGGGCTTGGGGCCAACGTCCTGACTTTC,CASSGQGLGANVLTF
NA,13,TRBV6-5,NA,TRBJ1-5,TGTGCCAGCAGTTACGGACGGGATCAGCCCCAGCATTTT,CASSYGRDQPQHF
TRBD1,13,TRBV2,NA,TRBJ1-1,TGTGCCAGCAGTCGACAGGGTGTAACTGAAGCTTTCTTT,CASSRQGVTEAFF
TRBD1,13,TRBV30,NA,TRBJ2-5,TGTGCCTCTGCAAAGACAGGGTCGGAGACCCAGTACTTC,CASAKTGSETQYF
TRBD2,13,TRBV29-1,NA,TRBJ2-5,TGCAGCGTTGTTGGCGGGAGTTTGGAGACCCAGTACTTC,CSVVGGSLETQYF
TRBD1,13,TRBV30,NA,TRBJ2-7,TGTGCCTGGAGTGCTGGACAGGGCTACGAGCAGTACTTC,CAWSAGQGYEQYF
NA,16,TRBV7-2,NA,TRBJ1-3,TGTGCCAGCAGCTTAGATGTCAGGAGCTCTGGAAACACCATATATTTT,CASSLDVRSSGNTIYF
NA,13,TRBV7-3,few,TRBJ2-7,TGTGCCAGCAGCTTAGGCGGCTTCTACGAGCAGTACTTC,CASSLGGFYEQYF
NA,15,TRBV5-6,NA,TRBJ2-7,TGTGCCAGCTTCTGGAGGACCTCGCTGGTCTACGAGCAGTACTTC,CASFWRTSLVYEQYF
NA,11,TRBV20-1,few,TRBJ2-5,TGCAGTGCCGGGGAACAAGAGACCCAGTACTTC,CSAGEQETQYF
NA,14,TRBV30,NA,TRBJ1-2,TGTGCCTGGAGCCTCCAGGCATATAACTATGGCTACACCTTC,CAWSLQAYNYGYTF
NA,13,TRBV6-1,NA,TRBJ1-1,TGTGCCAGCAGTGAGGGGCAGAACACTGAAGCTTTCTTT,CASSEGQNTEAFF
TRBD1,18,TRBV2,NA,TRBJ1-3,TGTGCCAGCAGTGGAGGGGACAGTTCCCCTGTCTCTGGAAACACCATATATTTT,CASSGGDSSPVSGNTIYF
NA,15,TRBV6-6,NA,TRBJ1-5,TGTGCCAGCAGTTACTCGGATCCGGGATACCAGCCCCAGCATTTT,CASSYSDPGYQPQHF
NA,15,TRBV5-1,NA,TRBJ1-3,TGCGCCAGCAGCCCCCCCGATGCGGCGGGAAACACCATATATTTT,CASSPPDAAGNTIYF
NA,13,TRBV28,few,TRBJ2-5,TGTGCCAGCACCCCGGGGGTGGTGGAGACCCAGTACTTC,CASTPGVVETQYF
NA,14,TRBV29-1,NA,TRBJ2-3,TGCAGCGTCGACGACAGCGTCCACGAGGATACGCAGTATTTT,CSVDDSVHEDTQYF
TRBD1,14,TRBV9,NA,TRBJ2-7,TGTGCCAGCAGCGTAACGGACAGGTTCTACGAGCAGTACTTC,CASSVTDRFYEQYF
NA,15,TRBV5-1,NA,TRBJ2-3,TGCGCCAGCAGCCCCGCTTTGCTTTCAGGAGATACGCAGTATTTT,CASSPALLSGDTQYF
TRBD2,14,TRBV6-5,NA,TRBJ2-7,TGTGCCAGCAGTTTAACTAGCGAAGTTGGGGAGCAGTACTTC,CASSLTSEVGEQYF
NA,12,TRBV30,few,TRBJ2-1,TGTGCCTGGAGTGTCGGGTCTGGAGAGCAGTTCTTC,CAWSVGSGEQFF
NA,11,TRBV20-1,once,TRBJ2-7,TGCAGTGTCGGGACTTACTACGAGCAGTACTTC,CSVGTYYEQYF
NA,14,TRBV19,NA,TRBJ2-3,TGTGCCAGTAAAACGACAGCTAGCACAGATACGCAGTATTTT,CASKTTASTDTQYF
NA,13,TRBV2,NA,TRBJ1-1,TGTGCCAGCAGTTGGAGCAGGGACACTGAAGCTTTCTTT,CASSWSRDTEAFF
NA,15,TRBV4-1,NA,TRBJ1-5,TGCGCCAGCAGCTACGAAAGCCATAGCAATCAGCCCCAGCATTTT,CASSYESHSNQPQHF
NA,15,TRBV11-2,NA,TRBJ2-5,TGTGCCAGCAGCTCCGATGGGGCAGAGCAAGAGACCCAGTACTTC,CASSSDGAEQETQYF
TRBD2,15,TRBV19,NA,TRBJ2-1,TGTGCCAGTAGTATGACTAGCGGGGGATACAATGAGCAGTTCTTC,CASSMTSGGYNEQFF
TRBD1,17,TRBV7-8,NA,TRBJ1-5,TGTGCCAGCAGCTTAGCGGTTTCTGGACAGGGGCTTTTTCCCCAGCATTTT,CASSLAVSGQGLFPQHF
TRBD1,13,TRBV18,NA,TRBJ1-2,TGTGCCAGCTCACCAGGCAGGGGGGAAGGCTACACCTTC,CASSPGRGEGYTF
NA,14,TRBV2,few,TRBJ1-1,TGTGCCAGCAGTGTAAACCAGATGAACACTGAAGCTTTCTTT,CASSVNQMNTEAFF
NA,13,TRBV2,NA,TRBJ1-4,TGTGCCACCAGCCCCGGAGATTCTGAAAAACTGTTTTTT,CATSPGDSEKLFF
NA,14,TRBV19,NA,TRBJ2-1,TGTGCCAGTAGTCCTTCGGAAATGAGCAATGAGCAGTTCTTC,CASSPSEMSNEQFF
NA,12,TRBV6-1,once,TRBJ1-5,TGTGCCAGCAGCGTTAGCAATCAGCCCCAGCATTTT,CASSVSNQPQHF
NA,14,TRBV4-1,NA,TRBJ1-2,TGCGCCAGCAGCCAAGATCCACCGATTGGTGGCTACACCTTC,CASSQDPPIGGYTF
NA,13,TRBV19,NA,TRBJ1-5,TGTGCCAGTAGTATCGCAGGGATTCAGCCCCAGCATTTT,CASSIAGIQPQHF
TRBD2,17,TRBV13,NA,TRBJ2-7,TGTGCCAGCAGCCCGCGGGGACTAGCGGGAGGACCAAACGAGCAGTACTTC,CASSPRGLAGGPNEQYF
TRBD2,15,TRBV6-4,NA,TRBJ2-2,TGTGCCAGCAGTGACTCAGCGGGAGGGCCCGGGGAGCTGTTTTTT,CASSDSAGGPGELFF
NA,13,TRBV25-1,NA,TRBJ1-1,TGTGCCAGCTCCTGGGTTTCGGACACTGAAGCTTTCTTT,CASSWVSDTEAFF
NA,14,TRBV7-9,once,TRBJ2-1,TGTGCCAGCAGCCCCCGGACTACAGACAATGAGCAGTTCTTC,CASSPRTTDNEQFF
NA,14,TRBV5-1,few,TRBJ2-5,TGCGCCAGCAGCGGAGCACAGAATGGGGAGACCCAGTACTTC,CASSGAQNGETQYF